These T cell receptor beta chains were read from a single sample in a study of cytomegalovirus exposure and HLA in healthy donors. TCRdb keeps only in-frame clones here, not all; method: immunoSEQ multiplex PCR. This sample carries under 150,000 clones, approximately 74% of them seen once, and the ten largest clones take 4% to 5%. Sequenced sample: PBMCs. These receptors originate from a woman between 40 and 55 years old in good health and CMV-seropositive. Each CDR3 is given with its conserved first and last residue. Each record gives: D gene, V gene, J gene, clone size, CDR3 protein, CDR3 DNA. A D gene is named only where the DNA matches it firmly. Size is omitted from some rows. Given values are once, few, many or a class for expanded clones.

D: -; V: TRBV28; J: TRBJ1-5; size: -; CDR3: CASSFLSNQPQHF; DNA: TGTGCCAGCAGTTTCCTCAGCAATCAGCCCCAGCATTTT
D: -; V: TRBV28; J: TRBJ2-1; size: -; CDR3: CASSPGGPDNEQFF; DNA: TGTGCCAGCAGTCCGGGGGGCCCTGACAATGAGCAGTTCTTC
D: TRBD2; V: TRBV27; J: TRBJ2-7; size: -; CDR3: CASRNSGTGEQYF; DNA: TGTGCCAGCAGAAATAGCGGGACTGGGGAGCAGTACTTC
D: TRBD1; V: TRBV2; J: TRBJ1-2; size: -; CDR3: CASRGTGIGGYTF; DNA: TGTGCCAGCAGGGGGACAGGGATAGGTGGCTACACCTTC
D: -; V: TRBV5-1; J: TRBJ1-4; size: -; CDR3: CASSLAPAGQNEKLFF; DNA: TGCGCCAGCAGCTTGGCCCCCGCGGGCCAGAATGAAAAACTGTTTTTT
D: -; V: TRBV19; J: TRBJ1-5; size: -; CDR3: CASNSGPQHF; DNA: TGTGCCAGTAACTCGGGGCCCCAGCATTTT
D: -; V: TRBV25-1; J: TRBJ2-7; size: -; CDR3: CASSVRGSYEQYF; DNA: TGTGCCAGCAGTGTTAGAGGAAGCTACGAGCAGTACTTC
D: TRBD1; V: TRBV5-1; J: TRBJ2-7; size: few; CDR3: CASSLETGGYEQYF; DNA: TGCGCCAGCAGCTTGGAGACAGGGGGCTACGAGCAGTACTTC
D: -; V: TRBV7-6; J: TRBJ2-1; size: few; CDR3: CASSLGSPAEQFF; DNA: TGTGCCAGCAGCTTAGGTTCCCCAGCGGAGCAGTTCTTC
D: -; V: TRBV5-1; J: TRBJ1-2; size: -; CDR3: CASSLAGTANYGYTF; DNA: TGCGCCAGCAGCTTGGCAGGTACTGCTAACTATGGCTACACCTTC
D: -; V: TRBV4-3; J: TRBJ2-7; size: -; CDR3: CASSQEWRGRGYEQYF; DNA: TGCGCCAGCAGCCAAGAATGGCGTGGCAGGGGCTACGAGCAGTACTTC
D: -; V: TRBV19; J: TRBJ1-5; size: once; CDR3: CASKLRQGNQPQHF; DNA: TGTGCCAGTAAATTGAGGCAAGGAAATCAGCCCCAGCATTTT
D: TRBD2; V: TRBV7-2; J: TRBJ2-1; size: -; CDR3: CASSLGSSGAYNEQFF; DNA: TGTGCCAGCAGCTTAGGGTCTAGCGGGGCGTACAATGAGCAGTTCTTC
D: -; V: TRBV2; J: TRBJ1-2; size: -; CDR3: CASTSQGGGYTF; DNA: TGTGCCAGCACCTCACAAGGAGGGGGCTACACCTTC
D: TRBD2; V: TRBV14; J: TRBJ2-5; size: -; CDR3: CASSLPSGTYQETQYF; DNA: TGTGCCAGCAGCCTACCTAGCGGGACGTACCAAGAGACCCAGTACTTC
D: TRBD2; V: TRBV5-1; J: TRBJ2-3; size: -; CDR3: CASSPGLAPDTQYF; DNA: TGCGCCAGCAGCCCTGGACTAGCCCCAGATACGCAGTATTTT
D: TRBD2; V: TRBV11-1; J: TRBJ2-7; size: -; CDR3: CASTRTSGSYEQYF; DNA: TGTGCCAGCACAAGGACTAGCGGTTCCTACGAGCAGTACTTC
D: TRBD2; V: TRBV6-6; J: TRBJ2-5; size: -; CDR3: CASITTSGDQETQYF; DNA: TGTGCCAGCATCACGACTAGCGGGGATCAAGAGACCCAGTACTTC
D: -; V: TRBV4-1; J: TRBJ1-1; size: -; CDR3: CASSQDPTTPNTEAFF; DNA: TGCGCCAGCAGCCAAGACCCGACAACCCCGAACACTGAAGCTTTCTTT
D: TRBD1; V: TRBV5-1; J: TRBJ1-5; size: -; CDR3: CASRQGAASNQPQHF; DNA: TGCGCCAGCAGGCAGGGGGCGGCTAGCAATCAGCCCCAGCATTTT
D: -; V: TRBV9; J: TRBJ2-7; size: -; CDR3: CASSVDPSYSEQYF; DNA: TGTGCCAGCAGCGTAGACCCTTCCTATTCCGAGCAGTACTTC
D: TRBD2; V: TRBV7-9; J: TRBJ2-7; size: -; CDR3: CASTEAGVLGSYEQYF; DNA: TGTGCCAGCACCGAAGCGGGAGTCTTGGGCTCCTACGAGCAGTACTTC